This entry lists 21 T cell receptor beta chains sequenced from one sample in a study of blood T cell repertoires in COVID-19. The data were produced by immunoSEQ multiplex PCR, yet TCRdb's version contains in-frame clones alone and is incomplete. The repertoire holds some 400,000 clones, with around 87% as singletons. Material for sequencing was PBMCs or T cells enriched from blood (not recorded which). Source of these receptors: a man under 40 who had recovered from COVID-19.

The chain combines TRBV13 with TRBJ1-3, with 7 nucleotides matching TRBD1. The CDR3 extends over 18 amino acids. V lost 2 bases and J lost 2; bases outside the gene matches: 12. Germline V CDR1 and CDR2: PRHDT, FYEKMQ (reference sequence). CDR3 amino acids: CASSLIVTQGVPGNTIYF. The CDR3 bases are TGTGCCAGCAGCTTAATTGTGACTCAGGGGGTTCCTGGAAACACCATATATTTT.

J is TRBJ2-3 and V is TRBV2, with D possibly TRBD2 on 6 matching bases. Germline lookup yields CDR1 SNHLY and CDR2 FYNNEI. The ends were cut back, 7 bases at V and 2 bases at J, with 13 bases in the middle. The length of the CDR3 is 14 residues. CDR3 DNA sequence: TGTGCCAGCACAAACCGGAGGGTCACAGATACGCAGTATTTT. Protein: CASTNRRVTDTQYF.

The chain combines TRBV18 with TRBJ1-4; TRBD1 might be the D (6 bases). The CDR3 consists of 16 residues. V shed 2 bases and J shed 2 bases, with 12 bases lying between them. Germline CDR1 is KGHSH and CDR2 is LQKENI. The CDR3 DNA reads as TGTGCCAGCTCACCAGGACAGTTTTTGACTAATGAAAAACTGTTTTTT. Protein: CASSPGQFLTNEKLFF.

This sequence joins TRBV7-6 and TRBJ1-1; maybe TRBD1 (5 bases). This CDR3 contains 16 residues. V lost 2 bases, J lost 3 bases, and 16 bases lay in between. The germline gives CDR1 SGHVS, CDR2 FNYEAQ. For the CDR3, the DNA is TGTGCCAGCAGCTTACGGCAGGGCCGATTCGACACTGAAGCTTTCTTT. Protein sequence: CASSLRQGRFDTEAFF.

The rearrangement uses TRBV11-2 and TRBJ1-1, with a possible D match to TRBD1 (5 bases). The length of the CDR3 is 13 residues. The germline CDR1 and CDR2 sequences are SGHAT and FQNNGV. Trimming pared 7 bases from V and 3 bases from J, leaving 12 bases between. The CDR3 loop reads CASTPDIHTEAFF. The CDR3, as DNA: TGTGCCAGCACCCCGGACATCCACACTGAAGCTTTCTTT. Together with reference TRBV11-2 and TRBJ1-1, the CDR3 gives the full variable domain: EAGVAQSPRYKIIEKRQSVAFWCNPISGHATLYWYQQILGQGPKLLIQFQNNGVVDDSQLPKDRFSAERLKGVDSTLKIQPAKLEDSAVYLCASTPDIHTEAFFGQGTRLTVV.

This rearrangement joins TRBV27 to TRBJ1-4; no definite D call. Germline V gene sequence: CDR1 MNHEY, CDR2 SMNVEV (reference sequence). V was shortened by 5 bases and J by 5 bases, with 18 bases between the two germline ends. This CDR3 spans 16 amino acids. The CDR3 is CASSPTPGRENEKLFF. The DNA of the CDR3 is TGTGCCAGCAGTCCGACCCCCGGACGGGAGAATGAAAAACTGTTTTTT.

V usage is TRBV9 and J usage is TRBJ1-2, with D perhaps TRBD1 (5 bases). Germline CDR1 and CDR2: SGDLS and YYNGEE. This CDR3 region has 15 residues. Between the trimmed V and J ends, which lost 0 bases and 5 bases, there was a span of 14 bases. The CDR3 here is CASSVEKLGGYGYTF. CDR3 bases: TGTGCCAGCAGCGTAGAAAAGCTCGGGGGATATGGCTACACCTTC.

The V and J genes are TRBV13 and TRBJ2-2, with 9 bases identical to TRBD2. The CDR3 totals 16 residues. The junction had 8 bases not matched to a gene; V was cut back by 3 bases and J by 6 bases. CDR1 is PRHDT and CDR2 is FYEKMQ in the germline V gene (reference sequence). CDR3 in amino acids: CASSFGTSGFAGELFF. CDR3 DNA: TGTGCCAGCAGCTTCGGAACTAGCGGGTTTGCCGGGGAGCTGTTTTTT.

The gene calls are TRBV19 and TRBJ2-1; TRBD2 agrees at 14 bases. The CDR3 spans 16 residues. V lost 1 base and J lost 7; bases outside the gene matches: 3. Germline-derived CDR1 and CDR2 are LNHDA and SQIVND (reference sequence). Here the CDR3 reads CASSIGTSGGSNEQFF. The CDR3 region has the DNA TGTGCCAGTAGTATAGGGACTAGCGGGGGGAGTAATGAGCAGTTCTTC.

The genes are TRBV4-1 and TRBJ2-7; tentative D call: TRBD1 (5 bases). The germline V gene encodes CDR1 MGHRA and CDR2 YSYEKL. The CDR3 totals 13 residues. V lost 3 bases to trimming and J lost 3 bases, with 9 bases between them. The CDR3 reads CASSHQTDYEQYF. CDR3 in DNA: TGCGCCAGCAGCCACCAGACAGACTACGAGCAGTACTTC.

In DNA, the CDR3 is TGTGCCAGCAGCTTCGGACAGGGTATGAACACTGAAGCTTTCTTT. Translation gives CASSFGQGMNTEAFF. The V and J genes are TRBV7-9 and TRBJ1-1; 8 nucleotides line up with TRBD1. Looked up from germline, CDR1 is SEHNR and CDR2 is FQNEAQ (reference sequence). This CDR3 region has 15 residues. J lost 0 bases, V lost 3 bases, and 3 bases had no gene match.

The gene calls are TRBV5-1 and TRBJ2-1; TRBD2 agrees at 12 bases. Germline V gene lookup returns CDR1 SGHRS and CDR2 YFSETQ. The junction had 3 bases not matched to a gene; V was cut back by 5 bases and J by 0 bases. This CDR3 has 16 residues. Here the CDR3 reads CASSLAGGYSYNEQFF. The CDR3 nucleotides are TGCGCCAGCAGTCTAGCGGGGGGGTACTCCTACAATGAGCAGTTCTTC.

This clone was detected a few times. V and J are TRBV13 and TRBJ2-3; 10 bases match TRBD2. The CDR3 is made up of 18 amino acids. From germline, CDR1 is PRHDT and CDR2 FYEKMQ (reference sequence). V lost 4 bases and J lost 1; bases outside the gene matches: 11. The DNA for the CDR3 is TGTGCCAGCAGCTGGGGACTAGCGTGGGACTCGGGCACAGATACGCAGTATTTT. Amino acids: CASSWGLAWDSGTDTQYF.

This rearrangement joins TRBV11-2 to TRBJ1-3; no definite D call. CDR1 and CDR2 from the germline V gene are SGHAT and FQNNGV. The CDR3 totals 14 residues. Between the trimmed V and J ends, which lost 6 bases and 2 bases, there was a span of 11 bases. In DNA, the CDR3 is TGTGCCAGCAGACAGATAAAGGCTGGAAACACCATATATTTT. It codes for CASRQIKAGNTIYF.

In DNA form, the CDR3 reads TGTGCCACCACCGGAGAGGTTGCGGGCAATCAGCCCCAGCATTTT. Its protein is CATTGEVAGNQPQHF. The chain couples TRBV15 to TRBJ1-5, with no clear D. Germline assignment: CDR1 LNHNV and CDR2 YYDKDF (reference sequence). The CDR3 has 15 amino acids. Trimming stripped 7 bases from V and 2 bases from J, with 15 bases between.

This clone showed up just once. The V call is TRBV5-3, the J call TRBJ2-7; the match to TRBD1 covers 9 bases. TRBV5-3 is an ORF for which the function is uncertain. With V trimmed by 5 bases and J by 5 bases, 8 bases remained unmatched. This CDR3 has 14 amino acids. The chain's CDR3 is CARSFRDRADEQYF. CDR3 bases: TGTGCCAGAAGTTTTCGGGACAGGGCGGACGAGCAGTACTTC.

V usage is TRBV25-1 and J usage is TRBJ2-7; TRBD1 aligns across 8 bases. The CDR3 is 16 residues long. CDR1 is MGHDK and CDR2 is SYGVNS in the germline V gene. The J segment lost 3 bases and the V segment lost 4 bases, leaving 11 bases of the junction unmatched. CDR3 residues: CASSGLRTGNHYEQYF. CDR3 sequence (DNA): TGTGCCAGCAGTGGCCTGCGGACAGGGAATCACTACGAGCAGTACTTC.

The chain employs TRBV18 and TRBJ2-1; D is uncertain. Per the germline V gene, CDR1 is KGHSH and CDR2 is LQKENI. The V end was cut by 2 bases, the J end by 0 bases, with 11 bases between. CDR3 length equals 16 residues. CDR3 in DNA: TGTGCCAGCTCACCAGTTGGCCCAAGCTCCTACAATGAGCAGTTCTTC. Amino acid sequence: CASSPVGPSSYNEQFF.

The rearrangement uses TRBV28 and TRBJ2-5; D unresolved. CDR1 and CDR2 from the germline V gene are MDHEN and SYDVKM. With 5 bases removed from V and 0 bases from J, the gap between germline ends came to 10 bases. CDR3 length: 14 amino acids. The CDR3: CASSVPLYQETQYF. The DNA of the CDR3 is TGTGCCAGCAGTGTCCCATTGTACCAAGAGACCCAGTACTTC.

This chain connects TRBV3-1 (or the pseudogene TRBV3-2) to TRBJ1-2; D is uncertain. Looked up from germline, CDR1 is LGHDT and CDR2 is YNNKEL (reference sequence). V shed 4 bases and J shed 9 bases, with 27 bases lying between them. CDR3 length: 17 amino acids. The CDR3 nucleotides are TGTGCCAGCAGCCTCGAGGGTCCAGGCCTGGACTTCTCTAGCTACACCTTC. Translated: CASSLEGPGLDFSSYTF.

The CDR3 here is CASYGTVGGMAYF. The CDR3 nucleotides are TGTGCCAGCTACGGGACGGTCGGGGGGATGGCGTACTTC. J is TRBJ2-4 and V is TRBV2, with 7 bases aligning to TRBD2. Germline V gene sequence: CDR1 SNHLY, CDR2 FYNNEI. The CDR3 is made up of 13 amino acids. The V gene end was trimmed by 8 bases and the J gene end by 15 bases; junction bases not matched to a gene: 16.